The 6 T cell receptor beta chains below were found in one sample sequenced in a study of shared clonotypes between healthy human individuals. Repertoires were generated with immunoSEQ multiplex PCR, while TCRdb's copy carries only in-frame clones and drops some. Among about 96,000 clones, roughly 45% were seen once, and the ten largest hold more than 13%. The sequencing sample was made of PBMCs. Receptors were obtained from a woman aged 40 to 49 in good health. Some clones in this sample may be carry-over from other donors' samples.

This clone was seen once. This chain links TRBV10-3 with TRBJ1-3; D remains unclear. The CDR3 spans 14 residues. CDR1 and CDR2 (germline): ENHRY, SYGVKD. V gave up 3 bases and J gave up 0 bases, with 6 bases separating them. The CDR3 sequence: CAISDGDSGNTIYF. In DNA form, the CDR3 reads TGTGCCATCAGTGACGGAGACTCTGGAAACACCATATATTTT.

The chain joins TRBV7-8 to TRBJ2-7; D not resolved. CDR1 and CDR2 (germline): SGHVS, FQNEAQ. The CDR3 extends over 11 amino acids. Trimming removed 8 bases at V and 4 bases at J, with 9 bases between. CDR3 protein: CASSVSYEQYF. The CDR3, as DNA: TGTGCCAGCTCGGTTAGTTACGAGCAGTACTTC.

This clone was observed many times. The chain employs TRBV27 and TRBJ2-2; D uncertain. The CDR3 extends over 13 amino acids. Trimming left V 2 bases short and J 1 base short, with 2 bases between. The V gene's germline CDR1 is MNHEY and CDR2 SMNVEV (reference sequence). CDR3 bases: TGTGCCAGCAGTTTACTGAACACCGGGGAGCTGTTTTTT. Protein sequence: CASSLLNTGELFF.

This clone was counted many times. This chain joins TRBV7-9 and TRBJ1-4; D might be TRBD1 (5 bases). Between the trimmed V and J ends, which lost 10 bases and 2 bases, there was a span of 8 bases. This CDR3 has 12 residues. The germline CDR1 and CDR2 sequences are SEHNR and FQNEAQ (reference sequence). The CDR3, as DNA: TGTGCCATGGGGGGTACTAATGAAAAACTGTTTTTT. Amino acids: CAMGGTNEKLFF.

This clone was found many times. This chain joins TRBV4-1 and TRBJ2-5; D is possibly TRBD2 (6 bases). Germline assignment: CDR1 MGHRA and CDR2 YSYEKL. The ends were cut back, 5 bases at V and 1 base at J, with 14 bases in the middle. The CDR3 runs 15 residues. The CDR3 sequence: CASSGGIRLQETQYF. As DNA, the CDR3 is TGCGCCAGCAGCGGGGGGATACGTCTCCAAGAGACCCAGTACTTC.

This clone is a singleton in its sample. V gene TRBV7-3 combines with J gene TRBJ2-2; perhaps TRBD2 as D (6 bases). The CDR3 covers 15 residues. Germline loops: CDR1 SGHTA, CDR2 FQGTGA. V was clipped by 7 bases and J by 8 bases, with 20 bases between them. DNA of the CDR3: TGTGCCAGCACCCCGATCGCAGGGACTGGAGGGGAGCTGTTTTTT. Encoded protein: CASTPIAGTGGELFF.